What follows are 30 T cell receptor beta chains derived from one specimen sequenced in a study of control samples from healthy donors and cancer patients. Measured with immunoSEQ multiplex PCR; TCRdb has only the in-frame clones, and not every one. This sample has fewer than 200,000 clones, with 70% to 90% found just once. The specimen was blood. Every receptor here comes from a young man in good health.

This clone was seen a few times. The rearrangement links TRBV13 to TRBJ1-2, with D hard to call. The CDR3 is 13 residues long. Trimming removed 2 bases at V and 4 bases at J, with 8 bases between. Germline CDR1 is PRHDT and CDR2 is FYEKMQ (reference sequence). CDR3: CASSLRGIYGYTF. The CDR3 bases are TGTGCCAGCAGCTTAAGAGGGATCTATGGCTACACCTTC.

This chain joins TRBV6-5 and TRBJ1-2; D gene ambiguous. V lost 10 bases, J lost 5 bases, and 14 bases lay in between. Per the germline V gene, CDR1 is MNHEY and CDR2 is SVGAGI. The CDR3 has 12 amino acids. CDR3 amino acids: CATYVQVYGYTF. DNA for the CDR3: TGTGCCACCTACGTCCAAGTTTATGGCTACACCTTC.

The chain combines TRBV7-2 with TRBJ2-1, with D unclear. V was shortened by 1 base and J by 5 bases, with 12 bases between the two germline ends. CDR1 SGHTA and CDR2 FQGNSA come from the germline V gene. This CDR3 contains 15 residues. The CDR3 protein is CASSLGAGRNNEQFF. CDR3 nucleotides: TGTGCCAGCAGCTTAGGGGCAGGCAGAAACAATGAGCAGTTCTTC.

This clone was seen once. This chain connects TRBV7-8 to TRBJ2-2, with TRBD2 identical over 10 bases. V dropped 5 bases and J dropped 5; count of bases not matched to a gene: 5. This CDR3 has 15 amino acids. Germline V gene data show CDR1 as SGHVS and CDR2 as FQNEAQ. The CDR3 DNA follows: TGTGCCAGCAGCCCAGGACTAGCGGATACCGGGGAGCTGTTTTTT. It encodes CASSPGLADTGELFF.

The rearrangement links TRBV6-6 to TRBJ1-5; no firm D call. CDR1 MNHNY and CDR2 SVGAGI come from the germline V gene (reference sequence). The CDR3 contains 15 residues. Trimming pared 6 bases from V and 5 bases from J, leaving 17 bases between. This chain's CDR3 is CASRKPPNSDQPQHF. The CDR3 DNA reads TGTGCCAGCAGGAAACCACCCAATTCCGATCAGCCCCAGCATTTT.

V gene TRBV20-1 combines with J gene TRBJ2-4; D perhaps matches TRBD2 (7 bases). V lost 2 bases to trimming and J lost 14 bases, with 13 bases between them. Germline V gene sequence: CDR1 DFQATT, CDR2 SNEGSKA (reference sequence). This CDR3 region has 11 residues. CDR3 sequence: CSARRGAAEYF. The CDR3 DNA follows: TGCAGTGCTAGACGGGGGGCCGCCGAGTACTTC.

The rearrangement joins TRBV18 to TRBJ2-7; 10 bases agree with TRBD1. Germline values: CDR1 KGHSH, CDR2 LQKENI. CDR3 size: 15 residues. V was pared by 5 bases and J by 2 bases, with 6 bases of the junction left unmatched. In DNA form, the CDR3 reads TGTGCCAGCTCAACAGGACAGGGGGTGCCCTACGAGCAGTACTTC. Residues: CASSTGQGVPYEQYF.

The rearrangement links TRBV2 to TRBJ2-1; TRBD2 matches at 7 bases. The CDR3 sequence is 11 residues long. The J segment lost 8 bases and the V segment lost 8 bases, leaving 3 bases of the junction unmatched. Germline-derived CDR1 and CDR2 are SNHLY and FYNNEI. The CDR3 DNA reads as TGTGCCAGCGGGAGGGTTGATGAGCAGTTCTTC. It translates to CASGRVDEQFF.

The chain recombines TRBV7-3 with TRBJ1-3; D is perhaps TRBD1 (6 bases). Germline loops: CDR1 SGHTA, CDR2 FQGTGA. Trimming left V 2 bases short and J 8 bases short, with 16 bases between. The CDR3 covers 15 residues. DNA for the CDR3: TGTGCCAGCAGCTTAGGCAGGGGTTTGGCGGACACCATATATTTT. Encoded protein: CASSLGRGLADTIYF.

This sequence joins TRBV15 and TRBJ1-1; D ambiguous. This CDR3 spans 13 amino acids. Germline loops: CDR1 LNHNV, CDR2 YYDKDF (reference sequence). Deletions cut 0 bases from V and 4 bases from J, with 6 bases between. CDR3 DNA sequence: TGTGCCACCAGCAGAGATTTGGGCACTGAAGCTTTCTTT. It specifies CATSRDLGTEAFF.

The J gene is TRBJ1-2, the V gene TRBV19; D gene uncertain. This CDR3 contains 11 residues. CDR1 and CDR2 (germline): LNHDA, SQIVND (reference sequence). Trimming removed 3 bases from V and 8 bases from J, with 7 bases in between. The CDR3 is CASSIRTGYTF. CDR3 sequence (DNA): TGTGCCAGTAGTATTCGAACGGGCTACACCTTC. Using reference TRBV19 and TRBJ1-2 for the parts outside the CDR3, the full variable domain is DGGITQSPKYLFRKEGQNVTLSCEQNLNHDAMYWYRQDPGQGLRLIYYSQIVNDFQKGDIAEGYSVSREKKESFPLTVTSAQKNPTAFYLCASSIRTGYTFGSGTRLTVV.

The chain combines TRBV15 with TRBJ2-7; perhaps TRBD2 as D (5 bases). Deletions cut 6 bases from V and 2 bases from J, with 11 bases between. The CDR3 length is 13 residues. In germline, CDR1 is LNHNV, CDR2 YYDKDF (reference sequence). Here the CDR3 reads CATSPSSPYEQYF. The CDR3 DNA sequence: TGTGCCACCAGTCCTAGCTCCCCCTACGAGCAGTACTTC.

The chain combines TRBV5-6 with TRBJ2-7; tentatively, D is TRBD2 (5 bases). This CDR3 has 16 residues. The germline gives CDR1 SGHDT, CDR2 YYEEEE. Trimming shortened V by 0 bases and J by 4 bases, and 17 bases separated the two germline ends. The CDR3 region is CASSLGVDPRGYEQYF. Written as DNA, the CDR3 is TGTGCCAGCAGCTTGGGGGTCGACCCCCGGGGATACGAGCAGTACTTC.

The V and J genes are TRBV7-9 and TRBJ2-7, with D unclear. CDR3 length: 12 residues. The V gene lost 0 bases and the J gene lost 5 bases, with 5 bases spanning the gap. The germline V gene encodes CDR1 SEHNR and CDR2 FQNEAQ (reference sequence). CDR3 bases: TGTGCCAGCAGCTTAGCACTCAACGAGCAGTACTTC. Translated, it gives CASSLALNEQYF.

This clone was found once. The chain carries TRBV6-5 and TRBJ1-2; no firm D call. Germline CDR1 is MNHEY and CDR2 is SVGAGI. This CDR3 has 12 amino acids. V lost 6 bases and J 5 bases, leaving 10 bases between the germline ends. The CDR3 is CASRDSQYGYTF. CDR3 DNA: TGTGCCAGCAGAGACTCCCAGTATGGCTACACCTTC.

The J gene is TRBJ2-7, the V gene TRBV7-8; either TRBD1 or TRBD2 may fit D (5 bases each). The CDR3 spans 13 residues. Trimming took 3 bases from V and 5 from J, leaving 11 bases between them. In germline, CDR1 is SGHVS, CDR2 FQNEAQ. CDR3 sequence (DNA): TGTGCCAGCAGCTTGGGGGAGTGGGACGAGCAGTACTTC. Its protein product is CASSLGEWDEQYF.

The CDR3 nucleotides are TGTGCCACCAGTGACGCGGGTGGACAGTACAATGAGCAGTTCTTC. Its translation: CATSDAGGQYNEQFF. This chain links TRBV24-1 with TRBJ2-1; a weak D match, TRBD1 (6 bases). The CDR3 has 15 amino acids. The germline V gene encodes CDR1 KGHDR and CDR2 SFDVKD. Trimming removed 4 bases from V and 4 bases from J, with 13 bases in between.

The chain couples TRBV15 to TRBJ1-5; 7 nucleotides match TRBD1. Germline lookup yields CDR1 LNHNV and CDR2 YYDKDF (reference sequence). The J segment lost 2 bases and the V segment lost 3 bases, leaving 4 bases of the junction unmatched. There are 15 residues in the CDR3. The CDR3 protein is CATSRGQIRNQPQHF. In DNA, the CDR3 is TGTGCCACCAGCAGGGGACAGATCCGCAATCAGCCCCAGCATTTT.

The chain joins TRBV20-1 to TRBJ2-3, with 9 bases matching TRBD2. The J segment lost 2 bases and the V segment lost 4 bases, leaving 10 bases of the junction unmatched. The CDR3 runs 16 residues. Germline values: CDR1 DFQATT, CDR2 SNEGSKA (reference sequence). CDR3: CSANEAGGPNTDTQYF. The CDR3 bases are TGCAGTGCTAATGAGGCGGGGGGGCCGAACACAGATACGCAGTATTTT.

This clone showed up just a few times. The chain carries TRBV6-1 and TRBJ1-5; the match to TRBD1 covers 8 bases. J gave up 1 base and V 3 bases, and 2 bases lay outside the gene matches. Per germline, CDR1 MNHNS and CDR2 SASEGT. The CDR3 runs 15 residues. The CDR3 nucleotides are TGTGCCAGCAGTGAGGACAGGGCCAGCAATCAGCCCCAGCATTTT. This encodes CASSEDRASNQPQHF.

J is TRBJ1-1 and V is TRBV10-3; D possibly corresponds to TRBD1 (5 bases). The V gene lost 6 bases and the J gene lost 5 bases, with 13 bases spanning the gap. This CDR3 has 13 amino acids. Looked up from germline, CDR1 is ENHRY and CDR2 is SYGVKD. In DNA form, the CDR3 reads TGTGCCATCAGCTGGGGGGGTGAGACTGAAGCTTTCTTT. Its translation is CAISWGGETEAFF.

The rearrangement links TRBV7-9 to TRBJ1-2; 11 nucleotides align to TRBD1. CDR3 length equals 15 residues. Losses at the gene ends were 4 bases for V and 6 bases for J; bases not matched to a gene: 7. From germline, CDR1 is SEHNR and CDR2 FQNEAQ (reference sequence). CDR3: CASSSPWTGGHGYTF. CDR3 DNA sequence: TGTGCCAGCAGCTCCCCATGGACAGGGGGCCATGGCTACACCTTC.

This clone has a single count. The CDR3 loop reads CASSGRDNPGYGYTF. The CDR3 DNA reads TGTGCCAGCAGCGGACGGGACAACCCAGGTTATGGCTACACCTTC. The chain has TRBV7-2 and TRBJ1-2; TRBD1 is a possible D gene (6 bases). CDR1 and CDR2 from the germline V gene are SGHTA and FQGNSA. Trimming shortened V by 5 bases and J by 5 bases, and 18 bases separated the two germline ends. The CDR3 is made up of 15 amino acids.

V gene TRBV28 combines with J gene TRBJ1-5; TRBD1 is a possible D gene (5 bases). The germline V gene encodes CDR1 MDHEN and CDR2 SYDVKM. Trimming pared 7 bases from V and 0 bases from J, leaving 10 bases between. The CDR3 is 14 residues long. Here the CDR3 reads CASIGVISNQPQHF. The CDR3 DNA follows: TGTGCCAGCATAGGGGTAATTAGCAATCAGCCCCAGCATTTT.

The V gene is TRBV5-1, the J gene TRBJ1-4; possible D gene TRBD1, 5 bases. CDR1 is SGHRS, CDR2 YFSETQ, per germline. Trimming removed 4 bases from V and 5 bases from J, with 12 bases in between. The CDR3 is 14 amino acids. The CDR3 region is CASSRDGINEKLFF. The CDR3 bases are TGCGCCAGCAGCCGGGACGGCATAAATGAAAAACTGTTTTTT.

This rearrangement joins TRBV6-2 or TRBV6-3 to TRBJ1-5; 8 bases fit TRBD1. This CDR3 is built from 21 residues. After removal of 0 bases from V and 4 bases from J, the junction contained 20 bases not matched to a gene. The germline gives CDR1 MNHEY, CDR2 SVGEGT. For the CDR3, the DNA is TGTGCCAGCAGTTACTCGAGGTTCACCCGGTTTAGCGGACAGGGTAATCAGCCCCAGCATTTT. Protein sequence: CASSYSRFTRFSGQGNQPQHF.

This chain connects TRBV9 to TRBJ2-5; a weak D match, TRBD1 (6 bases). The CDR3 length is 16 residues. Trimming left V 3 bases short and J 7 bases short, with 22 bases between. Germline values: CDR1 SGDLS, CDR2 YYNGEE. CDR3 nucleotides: TGTGCCAGCAGCGCCCGACAGGAAGGGCTACGGGGGACCCAGTACTTC. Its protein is CASSARQEGLRGTQYF.

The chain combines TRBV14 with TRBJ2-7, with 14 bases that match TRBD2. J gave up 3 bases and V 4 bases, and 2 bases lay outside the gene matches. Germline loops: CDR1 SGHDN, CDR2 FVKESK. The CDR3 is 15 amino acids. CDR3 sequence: CASSRGTSGSYEQYF. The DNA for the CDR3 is TGTGCCAGCAGCCGAGGGACTAGCGGGAGCTACGAGCAGTACTTC.

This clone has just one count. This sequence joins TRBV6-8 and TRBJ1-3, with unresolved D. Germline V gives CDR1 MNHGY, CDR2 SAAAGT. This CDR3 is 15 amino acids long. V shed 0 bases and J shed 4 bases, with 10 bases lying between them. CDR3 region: CASSYSSTPGNTIYF. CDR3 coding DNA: TGTGCCAGCAGTTACTCTAGTACCCCCGGAAACACCATATATTTT.

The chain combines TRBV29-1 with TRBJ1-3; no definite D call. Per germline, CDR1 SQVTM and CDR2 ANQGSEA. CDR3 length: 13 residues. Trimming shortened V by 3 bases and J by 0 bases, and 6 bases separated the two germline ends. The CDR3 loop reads CSVDSLSGNTIYF. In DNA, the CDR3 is TGCAGCGTTGATAGCCTCTCTGGAAACACCATATATTTT. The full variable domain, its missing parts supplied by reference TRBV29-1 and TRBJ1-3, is SAVISQKPSRDICQRGTSLTIQCQVDSQVTMMFWYRQQPGQSLTLIATANQGSEATYESGFVIDKFPISRPNLTFSTLTVSNMSPEDSSIYLCSVDSLSGNTIYFGEGSWLTVV.